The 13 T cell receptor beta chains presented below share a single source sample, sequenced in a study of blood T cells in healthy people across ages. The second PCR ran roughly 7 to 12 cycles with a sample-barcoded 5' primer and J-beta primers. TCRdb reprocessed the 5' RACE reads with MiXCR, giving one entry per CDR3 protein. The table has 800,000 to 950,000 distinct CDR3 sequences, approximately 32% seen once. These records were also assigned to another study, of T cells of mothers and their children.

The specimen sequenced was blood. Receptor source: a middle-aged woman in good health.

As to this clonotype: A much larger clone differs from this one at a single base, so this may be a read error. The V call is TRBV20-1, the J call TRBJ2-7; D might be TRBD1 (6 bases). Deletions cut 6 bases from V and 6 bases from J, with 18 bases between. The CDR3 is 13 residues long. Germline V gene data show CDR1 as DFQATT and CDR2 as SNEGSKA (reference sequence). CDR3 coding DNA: TGCAGTGCCCGGACAGAGGCAGTTATCGAGCAGTACTTC. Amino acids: CSARTEAVIEQYF.

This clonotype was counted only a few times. The CDR3 coding sequence is TGTGCCAGCAGCTTGATCCGGGGAGCGGAGACCCAGTACTTC. Translation: CASSLIRGAETQYF. J is TRBJ2-5 and V is TRBV7-9, with D tentatively TRBD2 (5 bases). The CDR3 has 14 residues. The germline V and J ends were trimmed by 3 bases and 5 bases, with 13 bases remaining between them. Germline V gene data show CDR1 as SEHNR and CDR2 as FQNEAQ (reference sequence).

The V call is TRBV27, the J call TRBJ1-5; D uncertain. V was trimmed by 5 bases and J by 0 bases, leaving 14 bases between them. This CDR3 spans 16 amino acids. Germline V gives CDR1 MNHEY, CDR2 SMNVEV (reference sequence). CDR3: CASSRTYTLSNQPQHF. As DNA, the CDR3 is TGTGCCAGCAGTAGAACCTATACGCTTAGCAATCAGCCCCAGCATTTT.

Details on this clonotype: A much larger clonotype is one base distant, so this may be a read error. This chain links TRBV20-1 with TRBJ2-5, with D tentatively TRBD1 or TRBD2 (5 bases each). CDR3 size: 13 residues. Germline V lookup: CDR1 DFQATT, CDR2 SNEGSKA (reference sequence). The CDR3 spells CSTRRQPQETQYF. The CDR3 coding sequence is TGCAGTACTAGGCGACAGCCTCAAGAGACCCAGTACTTC.

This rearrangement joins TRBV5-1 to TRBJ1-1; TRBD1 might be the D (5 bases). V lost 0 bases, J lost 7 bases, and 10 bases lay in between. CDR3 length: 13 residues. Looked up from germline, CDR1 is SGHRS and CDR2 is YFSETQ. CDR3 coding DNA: TGCGCCAGCAGCTTGGCAGGGTCAGGTGAAGCTTTCTTT. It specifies CASSLAGSGEAFF. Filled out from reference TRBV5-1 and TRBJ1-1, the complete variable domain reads KAGVTQTPRYLIKTRGQQVTLSCSPISGHRSVSWYQQTPGQGLQFLFEYFSETQRNKGNFPGRFSGRQFSNSRSEMNVSTLELGDSALYLCASSLAGSGEAFFGQGTRLTVV.

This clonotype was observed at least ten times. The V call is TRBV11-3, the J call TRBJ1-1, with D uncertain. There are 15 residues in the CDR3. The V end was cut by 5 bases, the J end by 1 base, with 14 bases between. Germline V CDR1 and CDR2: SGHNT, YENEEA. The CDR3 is CASSPPDVPNTEAFF. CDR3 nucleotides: TGTGCCAGCAGCCCACCCGATGTTCCGAACACTGAAGCTTTCTTT.

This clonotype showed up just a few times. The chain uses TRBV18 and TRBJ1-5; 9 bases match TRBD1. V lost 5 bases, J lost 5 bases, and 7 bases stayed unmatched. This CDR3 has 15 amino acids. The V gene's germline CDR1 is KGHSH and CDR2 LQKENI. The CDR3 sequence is CASSGKTGGHQPQHF. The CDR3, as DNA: TGTGCCAGCTCAGGAAAGACAGGGGGACATCAGCCCCAGCATTTT.

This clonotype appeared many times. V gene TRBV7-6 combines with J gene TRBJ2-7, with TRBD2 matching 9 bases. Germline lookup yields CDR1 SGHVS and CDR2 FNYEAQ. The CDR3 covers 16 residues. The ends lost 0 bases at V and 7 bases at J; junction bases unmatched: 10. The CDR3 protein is CASSLAMSGGLGEQYF. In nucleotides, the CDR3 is TGTGCCAGCAGCTTAGCGATGAGCGGGGGGCTTGGAGAGCAGTACTTC.

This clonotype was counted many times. In DNA, the CDR3 is TGTGCCAGCAGCAGGGACCGAGGGAACTACAATGAGCAGTTCTTC. This translates into CASSRDRGNYNEQFF. The rearrangement joins TRBV7-2 to TRBJ2-1; D may match TRBD1 or TRBD2 (5 bases each). Germline lookup yields CDR1 SGHTA and CDR2 FQGNSA. CDR3 size: 15 residues. Trimming pared 5 bases from V and 3 bases from J, leaving 14 bases between.

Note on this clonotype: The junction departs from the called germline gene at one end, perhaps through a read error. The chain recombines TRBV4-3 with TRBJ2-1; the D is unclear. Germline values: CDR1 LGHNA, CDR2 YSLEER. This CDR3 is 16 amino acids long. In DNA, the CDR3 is TGCGCCAGCAGCCAAGATAGTGCGGTGGGGTACAATGAGCAGTGCTTC. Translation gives CASSQDSAVGYNEQCF.

CDR3 sequence: CASSPWTGDGYEQYF. CDR3 bases: TGTGCCAGCAGTCCCTGGACAGGGGATGGCTACGAGCAGTACTTC. The rearrangement uses TRBV12-3 or TRBV12-4 and TRBJ2-7, with 9 bases aligning to TRBD1. V lost 5 bases, J lost 3 bases, and 8 bases stayed unmatched. The CDR3 length is 15 residues.

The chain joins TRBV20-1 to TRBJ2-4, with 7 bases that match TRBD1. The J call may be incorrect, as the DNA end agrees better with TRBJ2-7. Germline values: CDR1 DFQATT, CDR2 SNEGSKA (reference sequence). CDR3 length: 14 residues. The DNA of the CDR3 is TGCAGTGCTAGAGATTTGAACAGGGGATACGAGCAGTACTTC. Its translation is CSARDLNRGYEQYF.

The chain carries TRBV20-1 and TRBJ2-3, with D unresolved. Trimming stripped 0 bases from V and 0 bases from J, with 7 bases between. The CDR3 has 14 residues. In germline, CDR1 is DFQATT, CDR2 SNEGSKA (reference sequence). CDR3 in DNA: TGCAGTGCTAGAGACTGGATTAGCACAGATACGCAGTATTTT. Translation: CSARDWISTDTQYF.